This T cell receptor beta chain is drawn from a study of cytomegalovirus exposure and HLA in healthy donors. Overall study findings and caveats: The availability of immune exposure information extended only to CMV serostatus. A prior analysis recorded that most TCR beta V segments were productive about 87% or about 30% of the time. A list of around 150 TCR beta chains associated with cytomegalovirus was given.

PCR was performed using 60 Vbeta and 13 Jbeta primers. Assay used: immunoSEQ multiplex PCR; TCRdb lists only in-frame clones, some missing. The sample table sets out 150,000 or so clones. As for this clone: Its antigen is undetermined.

This TCR came from a man between 18 and 29 years old in good health and CMV-seronegative. The specimen sequenced was PBMCs.

The CDR3 DNA follows: TGCAGCGTTGAAGGACTAGCGGGGGGACCCCGTTCGTCCTACGAGCAGTACTTC. Protein sequence: CSVEGLAGGPRSSYEQYF. The rearrangement links TRBV29-1 to TRBJ2-7; 13 nucleotides align to TRBD2. CDR3 size: 18 residues. Trimming removed 1 base from V and 1 base from J; junction bases left unmatched: 10. Germline V CDR1 and CDR2: SQVTM, ANQGSEA.